These T cell receptor beta chains were read from a single sample in a study of long-term antiretroviral therapy in people with HIV. The method was immunoSEQ multiplex PCR; TCRdb's version includes in-frame clones alone and lacks a portion of them. The table lists around 20,000 clones, roughly 80% of them singletons. This material consisted of unsorted PBMCs, taken 2.9 years after starting antiretroviral therapy. The receptor set was obtained from a woman aged 25 to 39 with HIV. Both conserved end residues are part of each CDR3. D genes are given only for firm matches. Size is omitted from some rows. Given values are once, few, many or a class for expanded clones.

d_call	v_call	j_call	clone_size	cdr3_aa	cdr3_nt
-	TRBV14	TRBJ1-1	once	CASSQGQATEAFF	TGTGCCAGCAGCCAAGGACAGGCCACTGAAGCTTTCTTT
-	TRBV5-8	TRBJ1-5	-	CASSSWGGNQPQHF	TGTGCCAGCAGCTCGTGGGGTGGCAATCAGCCCCAGCATTTT
TRBD1	TRBV10-2	TRBJ1-1	-	CASSEGTGLEAFF	TGCGCCAGCAGTGAGGGGACAGGGCTTGAAGCTTTCTTT
TRBD1	TRBV5-6	TRBJ1-2	-	CASSLLGTANYGYTF	TGTGCCAGCAGCTTGCTAGGGACAGCTAACTATGGCTACACCTTC
-	TRBV10-2	TRBJ2-1	large	CASSEGRQSEQFF	TGCGCCAGCAGTGAAGGGCGGCAAAGCGAGCAGTTCTTC
-	TRBV6-1	TRBJ2-7	once	CASNLQDRLYEQYF	TGTGCCAGCAACCTACAGGACAGACTCTACGAGCAGTACTTC
-	TRBV5-1	TRBJ1-5	-	CASSLAGVPNQPQHF	TGCGCCAGCAGCTTGGCAGGGGTCCCCAATCAGCCCCAGCATTTT
-	TRBV7-6	TRBJ2-2	-	CASSLRGTLRNLANTGELFF	TGTGCCAGCAGCTTACGTGGGACACTCCGAAATCTGGCTAACACCGGGGAGCTGTTTTTT
-	TRBV14	TRBJ1-2	-	CASSQSNYGYTF	TGTGCCAGCAGCCAATCTAACTATGGCTACACCTTC
-	TRBV18	TRBJ1-2	-	CASSTLFREIGYGYTF	TGTGCCAGCTCAACTTTATTCAGGGAAATAGGGTATGGCTACACCTTC
-	TRBV19	TRBJ1-1	-	CASSMKKTGMNTEAFF	TGTGCCAGTAGTATGAAAAAGACAGGCATGAACACTGAAGCTTTCTTT
-	TRBV6-5	TRBJ1-2	-	CASSYSSRDYGYTF	TGTGCCAGCAGTTACTCGAGCAGGGACTATGGCTACACCTTC
TRBD2	TRBV18	TRBJ2-1	once	CASSPQTSGGSYNEQFF	TGTGCCAGCTCACCACAGACGAGCGGGGGTTCCTACAATGAGCAGTTCTTC
-	TRBV27	TRBJ2-1	once	CASSLSTGVGGYNEQFF	TGTGCCAGCAGTTTATCGACCGGGGTCGGAGGATACAATGAGCAGTTCTTC
TRBD1	TRBV7-2	TRBJ2-1	-	CASSRTGINEQFF	TGTGCCAGCAGCAGGACAGGGATTAATGAGCAGTTCTTC
TRBD2	TRBV9	TRBJ2-1	-	CASSVAAGDPSYNEQFF	TGTGCCAGCAGCGTAGCAGCGGGGGACCCCTCCTACAATGAGCAGTTCTTC
-	TRBV18	TRBJ1-1	-	CASSPQGYTEAFF	TGTGCCAGCTCACCACAGGGATACACTGAAGCTTTCTTT
-	TRBV4-1	TRBJ1-2	-	CASSPLPGTYGRGSYGYTF	TGCGCCAGCAGCCCTCTTCCTGGGACATATGGGAGAGGGTCCTATGGCTACACCTTC
TRBD2	TRBV5-6	TRBJ2-7	-	CASSLITSGAYEQYF	TGTGCCAGCAGCTTGATCACTAGCGGGGCCTACGAGCAGTACTTC
-	TRBV19	TRBJ2-2	-	CASSMGPHTGELFF	TGTGCCAGTAGTATGGGGCCTCACACCGGGGAGCTGTTTTTT
-	TRBV6-5	TRBJ2-1	-	CASGRTYHEQFF	TGTGCCAGCGGGAGGACATATCATGAGCAGTTCTTC
-	TRBV4-1	TRBJ1-4	-	CASSQVSVATNEKLFF	TGCGCCAGCAGCCAAGTTTCCGTTGCAACTAATGAAAAACTGTTTTTT
-	TRBV28	TRBJ2-7	-	CASSFSVYEQYF	TGTGCCAGCAGTTTCTCTGTTTACGAGCAGTACTTC
-	TRBV27	TRBJ1-2	few	CASRAGGNYGYTF	TGTGCCAGCAGGGCCGGGGGTAACTATGGCTACACCTTC